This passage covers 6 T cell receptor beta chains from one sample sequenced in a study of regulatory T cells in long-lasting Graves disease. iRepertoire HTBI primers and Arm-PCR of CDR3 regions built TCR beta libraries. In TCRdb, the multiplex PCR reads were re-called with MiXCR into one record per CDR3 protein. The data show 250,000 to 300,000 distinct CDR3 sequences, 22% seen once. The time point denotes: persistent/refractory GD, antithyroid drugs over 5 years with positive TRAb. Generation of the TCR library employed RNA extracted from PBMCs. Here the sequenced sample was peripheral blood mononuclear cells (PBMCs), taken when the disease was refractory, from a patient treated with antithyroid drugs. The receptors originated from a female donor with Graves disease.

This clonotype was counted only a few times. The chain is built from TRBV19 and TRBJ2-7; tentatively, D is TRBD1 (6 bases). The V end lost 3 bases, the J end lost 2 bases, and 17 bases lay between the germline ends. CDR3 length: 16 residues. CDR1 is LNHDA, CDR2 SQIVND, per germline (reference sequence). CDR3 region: CASSMRGYRATYEQYF. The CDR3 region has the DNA TGTGCCAGTAGTATGAGAGGGTACAGGGCCACCTACGAGCAGTACTTC. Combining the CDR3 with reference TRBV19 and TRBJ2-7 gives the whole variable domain DGGITQSPKYLFRKEGQNVTLSCEQNLNHDAMYWYRQDPGQGLRLIYYSQIVNDFQKGDIAEGYSVSREKKESFPLTVTSAQKNPTAFYLCASSMRGYRATYEQYFGPGTRLTVT.

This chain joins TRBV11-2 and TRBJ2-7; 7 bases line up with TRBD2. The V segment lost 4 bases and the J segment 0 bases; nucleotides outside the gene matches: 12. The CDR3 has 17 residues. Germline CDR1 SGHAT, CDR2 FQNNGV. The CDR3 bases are TGTGCCAGCAGCTATTTCCCTAGCGGAAACCCCTCCTACGAGCAGTACTTC. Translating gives CASSYFPSGNPSYEQYF.

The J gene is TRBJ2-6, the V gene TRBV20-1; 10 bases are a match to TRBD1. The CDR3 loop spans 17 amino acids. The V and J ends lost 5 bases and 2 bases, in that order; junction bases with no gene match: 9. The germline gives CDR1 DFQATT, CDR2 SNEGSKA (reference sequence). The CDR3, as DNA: TGCAGTGCTTCACCGGGACAGGGGTTGACTGGGGCCAACGTCCTGACTTTC. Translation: CSASPGQGLTGANVLTF.

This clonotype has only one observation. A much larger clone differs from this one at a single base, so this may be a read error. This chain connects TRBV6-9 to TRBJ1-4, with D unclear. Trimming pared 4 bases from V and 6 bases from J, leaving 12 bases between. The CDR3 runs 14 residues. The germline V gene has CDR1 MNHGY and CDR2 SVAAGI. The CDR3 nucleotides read TGTGCCAGCAGTTGGTCTGGCCCGGATGAAAAACTGTTTTTT. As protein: CASSWSGPDEKLFF.

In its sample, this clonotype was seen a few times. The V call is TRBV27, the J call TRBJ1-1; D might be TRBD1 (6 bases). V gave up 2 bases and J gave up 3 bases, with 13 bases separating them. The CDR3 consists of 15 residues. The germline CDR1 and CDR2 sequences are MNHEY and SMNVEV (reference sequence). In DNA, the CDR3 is TGTGCCAGCAGTTTAGCAGGGGAGAGAGACACTGAAGCTTTCTTT. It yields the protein CASSLAGERDTEAFF.

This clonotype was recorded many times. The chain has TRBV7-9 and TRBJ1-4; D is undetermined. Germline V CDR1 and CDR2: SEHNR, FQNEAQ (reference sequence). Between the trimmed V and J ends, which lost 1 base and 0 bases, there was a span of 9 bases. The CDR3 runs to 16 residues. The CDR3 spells CASSLGWTATNEKLFF. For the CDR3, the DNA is TGTGCCAGCAGCTTAGGATGGACGGCAACTAATGAAAAACTGTTTTTT.